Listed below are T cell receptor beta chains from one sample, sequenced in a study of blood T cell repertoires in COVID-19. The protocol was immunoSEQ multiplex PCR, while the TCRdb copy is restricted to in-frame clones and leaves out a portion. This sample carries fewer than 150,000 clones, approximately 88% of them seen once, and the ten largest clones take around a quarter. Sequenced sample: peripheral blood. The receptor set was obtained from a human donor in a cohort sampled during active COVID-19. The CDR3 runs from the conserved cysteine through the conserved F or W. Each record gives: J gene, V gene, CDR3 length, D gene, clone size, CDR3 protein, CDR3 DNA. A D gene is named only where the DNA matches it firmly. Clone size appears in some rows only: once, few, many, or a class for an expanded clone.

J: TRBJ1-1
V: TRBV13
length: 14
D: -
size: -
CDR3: CASSPYRVNTEAFF
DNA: TGTGCCAGCAGCCCTTACAGGGTGAACACTGAAGCTTTCTTT

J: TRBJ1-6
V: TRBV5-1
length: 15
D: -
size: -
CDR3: CASSPRGGSNSPLHF
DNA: TGCGCCAGCAGCCCCCGTGGAGGATCGAATTCACCCCTCCACTTT

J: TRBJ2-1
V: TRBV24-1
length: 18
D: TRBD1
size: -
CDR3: CATSDTFGQGASYNEQFF
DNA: TGTGCCACCAGTGATACTTTTGGCCAGGGGGCTTCATACAATGAGCAGTTCTTC

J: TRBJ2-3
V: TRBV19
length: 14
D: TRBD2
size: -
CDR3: CASSIGEGGDTQYF
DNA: TGTGCCAGTAGTATCGGGGAGGGAGGGGATACGCAGTATTTT

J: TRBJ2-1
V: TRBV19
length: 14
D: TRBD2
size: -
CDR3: CASSTSGAYNEQFF
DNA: TGTGCCAGTTCCACTAGCGGGGCCTACAATGAGCAGTTCTTC

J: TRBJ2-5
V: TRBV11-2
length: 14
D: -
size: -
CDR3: CASSSNRGPETQYF
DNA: TGTGCCAGCAGCTCCAATAGGGGCCCAGAGACCCAGTACTTC

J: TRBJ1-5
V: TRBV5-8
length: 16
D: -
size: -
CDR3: CASSSRFGVSNQPQHF
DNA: TGTGCCAGCAGCTCCCGGTTCGGAGTAAGCAATCAGCCCCAGCATTTT

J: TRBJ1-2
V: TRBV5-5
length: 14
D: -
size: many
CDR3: CASSPDSGGYGYTF
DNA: TGTGCCAGCAGCCCGGACAGTGGCGGGTATGGCTACACCTTC

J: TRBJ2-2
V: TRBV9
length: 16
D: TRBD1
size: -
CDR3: CASSVGDRGYTGELFF
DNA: TGTGCCAGCAGCGTAGGGGACAGGGGGTACACCGGGGAGCTGTTTTTT

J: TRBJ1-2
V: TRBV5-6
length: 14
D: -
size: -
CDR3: CASSPGQRNYGYTF
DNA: TGTGCCAGCAGCCCCGGACAGCGTAACTATGGCTACACCTTC

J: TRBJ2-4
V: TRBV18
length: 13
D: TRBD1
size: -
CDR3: CASSSLQGNIQYF
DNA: TGTGCCAGCTCCAGCCTACAGGGGAACATTCAGTACTTC

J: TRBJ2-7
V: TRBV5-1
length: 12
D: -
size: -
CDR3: CASSLERYEQYF
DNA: TGCGCCAGCAGCTTGGAGAGATACGAGCAGTACTTC

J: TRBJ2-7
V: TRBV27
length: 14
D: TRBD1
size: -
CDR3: CASSYRGRTYEQYF
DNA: TGTGCCAGCAGTTACAGGGGGCGCACCTACGAGCAGTACTTC

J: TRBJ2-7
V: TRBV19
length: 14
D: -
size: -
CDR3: CASRGDAGAYEQYF
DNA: TGTGCCAGTAGGGGGGACGCGGGGGCTTACGAGCAGTACTTC

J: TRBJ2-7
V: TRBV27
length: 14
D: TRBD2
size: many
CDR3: CASSRSGTTYEQYF
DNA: TGTGCCAGCAGCCGGAGCGGGACCACCTACGAGCAGTACTTC

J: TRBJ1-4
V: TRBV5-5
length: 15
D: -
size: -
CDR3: CASSLIQGRNEKLFF
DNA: TGTGCCAGCAGCTTAATACAGGGTCGGAATGAAAAACTGTTTTTT

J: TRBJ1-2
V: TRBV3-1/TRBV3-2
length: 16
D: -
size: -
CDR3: CASSQGPPWGPYGYTF
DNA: TGTGCCAGCAGCCAGGGGCCCCCTTGGGGTCCGTATGGCTACACCTTC

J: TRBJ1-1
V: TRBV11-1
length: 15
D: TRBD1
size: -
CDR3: CASSRRQGARSEAFF
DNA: TGTGCCAGCAGCCGTAGACAGGGGGCTCGGAGTGAAGCTTTCTTT

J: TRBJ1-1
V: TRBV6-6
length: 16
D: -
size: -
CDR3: CASSYPPVGENTEAFF
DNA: TGTGCCAGCAGTTACCCCCCCGTCGGAGAGAACACTGAAGCTTTCTTT

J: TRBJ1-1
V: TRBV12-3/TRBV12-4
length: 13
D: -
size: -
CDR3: CASSFTGQTEAFF
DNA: TGTGCCAGCAGTTTCACAGGGCAAACTGAAGCTTTCTTT

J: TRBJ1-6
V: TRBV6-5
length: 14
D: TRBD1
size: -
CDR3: CASRLQGYNSPLHF
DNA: TGTGCCAGCAGACTACAGGGGTATAATTCACCCCTCCACTTT

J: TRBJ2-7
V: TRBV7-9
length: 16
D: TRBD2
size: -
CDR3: CASSSPPRGGADEQYF
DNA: TGTGCCAGCAGCTCCCCCCCCCGGGGGGGGGCCGACGAGCAGTACTTC

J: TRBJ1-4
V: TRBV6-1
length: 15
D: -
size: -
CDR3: CASSEAPGVIEKLFF
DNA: TGTGCCAGCAGTGAAGCGCCCGGGGTAATTGAAAAACTGTTTTTT

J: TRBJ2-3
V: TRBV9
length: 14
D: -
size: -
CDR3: CASSVGQTSNTQYF
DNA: TGTGCCAGCAGCGTAGGACAGACTTCGAATACGCAGTATTTT

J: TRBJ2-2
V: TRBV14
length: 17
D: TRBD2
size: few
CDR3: CASSQVGLAGRTGELFF
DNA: TGTGCCAGCAGCCAAGTAGGGCTAGCGGGACGGACCGGGGAGCTGTTTTTT

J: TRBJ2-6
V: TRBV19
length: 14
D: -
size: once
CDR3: CASSITAGANVLTF
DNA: TGTGCCAGTAGTATAACTGCTGGGGCCAACGTCCTGACTTTC

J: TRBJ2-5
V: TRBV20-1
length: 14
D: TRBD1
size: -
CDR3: CSASTTGGKETQYF
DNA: TGCAGTGCTAGTACGACAGGGGGGAAGGAGACCCAGTACTTC

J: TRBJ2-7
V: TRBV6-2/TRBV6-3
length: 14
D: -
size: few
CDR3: CASSAPGRVGEQYF
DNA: TGTGCCAGCAGTGCTCCAGGGCGCGTTGGCGAGCAGTACTTC

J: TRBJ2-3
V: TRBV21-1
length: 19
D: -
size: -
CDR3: CASSPQRLAGGRGTDTQYF
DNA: TGTGCCAGCAGCCCCCAGAGACTAGCGGGGGGCCGGGGTACAGATACGCAGTATTTT

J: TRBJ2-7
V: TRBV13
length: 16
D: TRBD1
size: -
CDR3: CASSLGRGLVTYEQYF
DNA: TGTGCCAGCAGCTTAGGCAGGGGGTTGGTAACCTACGAGCAGTACTTC

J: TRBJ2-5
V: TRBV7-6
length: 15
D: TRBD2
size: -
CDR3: CASSGTSGGTGTQYF
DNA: TGTGCCAGCAGCGGGACTAGCGGGGGGACCGGGACCCAGTACTTC

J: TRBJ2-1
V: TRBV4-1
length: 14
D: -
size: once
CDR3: CASSRQALYNEQFF
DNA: TGCGCCAGCAGCCGACAGGCACTATACAATGAGCAGTTCTTC

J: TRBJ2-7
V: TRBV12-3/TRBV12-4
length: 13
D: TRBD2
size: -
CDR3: CASSPGPAGEQYF
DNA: TGTGCCAGCAGCCCGGGACCAGCGGGGGAGCAGTACTTC

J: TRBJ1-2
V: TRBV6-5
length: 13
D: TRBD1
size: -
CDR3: CASTPGQGGGYTF
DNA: TGTGCCAGCACCCCGGGACAGGGCGGCGGCTACACCTTC

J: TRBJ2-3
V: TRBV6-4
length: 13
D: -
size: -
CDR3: CASSALTTDTQYF
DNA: TGTGCCAGCAGCGCGCTTACGACAGATACGCAGTATTTT

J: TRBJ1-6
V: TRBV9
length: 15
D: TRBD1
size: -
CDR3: CASSVGTGTNSPLHF
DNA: TGTGCCAGCAGCGTAGGGACAGGGACTAATTCACCCCTCCACTTT

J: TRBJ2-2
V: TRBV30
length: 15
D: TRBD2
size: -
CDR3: CAWSGTSGGAGELFF
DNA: TGTGCCTGGAGTGGAACTAGCGGGGGGGCCGGGGAGCTGTTTTTT

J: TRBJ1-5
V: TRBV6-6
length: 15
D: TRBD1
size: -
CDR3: CASSDGQGRSQPQHF
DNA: TGTGCCAGCAGCGACGGACAGGGCCGCAGTCAGCCCCAGCATTTT

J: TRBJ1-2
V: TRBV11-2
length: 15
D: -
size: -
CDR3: CASSPHEPYYYGYTF
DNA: TGTGCCAGCAGCCCCCATGAACCCTACTACTACGGCTACACCTTC

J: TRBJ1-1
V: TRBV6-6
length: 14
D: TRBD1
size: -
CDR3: CASSPGQLNTEAFF
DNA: TGTGCCAGCAGCCCGGGACAGCTGAACACTGAAGCTTTCTTT

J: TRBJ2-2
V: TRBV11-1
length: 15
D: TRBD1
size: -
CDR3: CASSLGQGRNGELFF
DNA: TGTGCCAGCAGCCTGGGACAGGGGCGGAACGGGGAGCTGTTTTTT

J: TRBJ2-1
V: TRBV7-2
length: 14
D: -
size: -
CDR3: CASSFPGSYNEQFF
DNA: TGTGCCAGCAGCTTTCCGGGCTCCTACAATGAGCAGTTCTTC

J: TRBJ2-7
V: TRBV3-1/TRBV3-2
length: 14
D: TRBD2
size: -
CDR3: CASSPRTSTYEQYF
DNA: TGTGCCAGCAGCCCTCGGACTAGCACCTACGAGCAGTACTTC

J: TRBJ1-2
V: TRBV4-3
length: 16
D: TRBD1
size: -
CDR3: CASSQAWTGRGWGYTF
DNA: TGCGCCAGCAGCCAAGCCTGGACAGGGCGGGGTTGGGGCTACACCTTC

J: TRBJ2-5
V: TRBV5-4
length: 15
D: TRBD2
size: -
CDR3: CASSLGTSLGETQYF
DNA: TGTGCCAGCAGCCTTGGGACTAGTCTCGGGGAGACCCAGTACTTC

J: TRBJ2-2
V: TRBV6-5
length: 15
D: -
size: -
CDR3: CASRKGHLNTGELFF
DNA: TGTGCCAGCAGGAAGGGACATCTGAACACCGGGGAGCTGTTTTTT

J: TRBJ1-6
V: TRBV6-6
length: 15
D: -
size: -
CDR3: CASSYSSQGNSPLHF
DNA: TGTGCCAGCAGTTACTCGAGTCAGGGGAATTCACCCCTCCACTTT

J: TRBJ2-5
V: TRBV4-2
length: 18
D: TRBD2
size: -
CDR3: CASSQGPSGNWAGETQYF
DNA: TGTGCCAGCAGCCAAGGCCCTAGCGGGAACTGGGCGGGAGAGACCCAGTACTTC

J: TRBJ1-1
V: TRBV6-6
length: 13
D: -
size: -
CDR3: CASSLEENTEAFF
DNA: TGTGCCAGCAGTTTAGAGGAGAACACTGAAGCTTTCTTT

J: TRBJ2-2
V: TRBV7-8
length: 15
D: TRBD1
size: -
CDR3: CASSPGTGNTGELFF
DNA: TGTGCCAGCAGCCCGGGGACAGGGAACACCGGGGAGCTGTTTTTT

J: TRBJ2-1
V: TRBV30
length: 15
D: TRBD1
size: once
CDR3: CAWFPPGQIYNEQFF
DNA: TGTGCCTGGTTTCCTCCGGGACAGATCTACAATGAGCAGTTCTTC

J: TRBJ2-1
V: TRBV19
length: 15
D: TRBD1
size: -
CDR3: CASSMTGPRYNEQFF
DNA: TGTGCCAGTAGTATGACAGGGCCACGTTACAATGAGCAGTTCTTC

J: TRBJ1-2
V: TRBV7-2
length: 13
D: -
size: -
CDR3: CASSYLAFYGYTF
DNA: TGTGCCAGCAGCTATTTAGCCTTCTATGGCTACACCTTC

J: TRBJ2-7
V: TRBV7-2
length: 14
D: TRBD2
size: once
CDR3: CASSLAGGRYEQYF
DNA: TGTGCCAGCAGCCTGGCGGGGGGGCGGTACGAGCAGTACTTC

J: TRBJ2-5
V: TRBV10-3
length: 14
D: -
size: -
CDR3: CATFGGTRQETQYF
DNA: TGTGCCACTTTCGGAGGGACCCGGCAAGAGACCCAGTACTTC